In its sample, the clone carrying this T cell receptor beta chain was seen once. A read error may produce the germline difference seen at one junction end. The data stem from a study of blood T cell repertoires in COVID-19. Data came from immunoSEQ multiplex PCR; TCRdb stores just in-frame clones and leaves some out. The data contain 70,000 or so clones, 65% to 85% of them seen just once; the ten biggest clones take up about 13%. Looked up from germline, CDR1 is SGHRS and CDR2 is YFSETQ. This CDR3 region has 14 residues. Seattle patients were enrolled during active infection and followed longitudinally.

The TCR was taken from a middle-aged man with COVID-19, enrolled during active disease. Sequencing input: peripheral blood. The chain uses TRBV5-1 and TRBJ2-5; possible D gene TRBD2, 5 bases. CDR3 amino acids: CASSLAGTQATQYF. In DNA form, the CDR3 reads TGCGCCAGCAGCTTGGCGGGAACGCAAGCGACCCAGTACTTC.